The subject of this entry is one TCR beta chain. Its antigen is unknown. These data originate in a study of cytomegalovirus exposure and HLA in healthy donors. General observations from the study: The authors excluded some V segments, including TRBV6-2 and TRBV6-3, as indistinguishable.

PCR amplification relied on 60 Vbeta primers (plus 13 Jbeta primers). Per the original data handling: An analysis that came later counted 80 million or so unique TCR beta chains, approximately 10 million shared. Profiling relied on immunoSEQ multiplex PCR, and the TCRdb table lists in-frame clones only, not all of them. V and J calls and clone size are as listed in that table; D and trimming were resolved from the DNA. The top ten clones hold about 3% of a sample with some 93,000 clones, less than 80% of them seen once. This CDR3 comprises 14 residues. Trimming took 1 base from V and 5 from J, leaving 11 bases between them. Per the germline V gene, CDR1 is SGHDN and CDR2 is FVKESK.

Sequenced input: PBMCs. The rearrangement uses TRBV14 and TRBJ2-5, with TRBD2 as a possible D gene (5 bases). The clonotype comes from a woman aged 40 to 50 in good health and CMV-seronegative. CDR3: CASSQVLRAETQYF. The CDR3 DNA follows: TGTGCCAGCAGCCAAGTTTTGAGGGCTGAGACCCAGTACTTC. Variable domain in full (rest from reference TRBV14 and TRBJ2-5): EAGVTQFPSHSVIEKGQTVTLRCDPISGHDNLYWYRRVMGKEIKFLLHFVKESKQDESGMPNNRFLAERTGGTYSTLKVQPAELEDSGVYFCASSQVLRAETQYFGPGTRLLVL.